These 17 T cell receptor beta chains were all obtained from the same sample, sequenced in a study of blood T cell repertoires in COVID-19 (dated by TCRdb to the early 2020s). Libraries came from the immunoSEQ multiplex PCR assay. TCRdb re-hosts the immuneACCESS table, in-frame sequences only. Its copies lack some clones; in the studies checked, an unresolved V gene accounts for under half of them, and the cause for the rest is not known. A total of 55,000 to 80,000 clones appear in this sample, 80% to 90% of them only once. The ten largest clones add up to around 9.2% of the sample. Input material: peripheral blood. Source of these receptors: a human donor in a cohort sampled during active COVID-19.

The genes are TRBV5-6 and TRBJ2-3, with 8 nucleotides matching TRBD2. Trimming removed 1 base from V and 7 bases from J; junction bases left unmatched: 8. Germline lookup yields CDR1 SGHDT and CDR2 YYEEEE. The CDR3 consists of 15 residues. The CDR3 is CASSLNSGMVNTQYF. The CDR3 region has the DNA TGTGCCAGCAGCTTGAATAGCGGGATGGTAAATACGCAGTATTTT.

The CDR3 region is CASSQGQQTGELFF. The CDR3 DNA reads TGCGCCAGCAGTCAGGGACAACAAACCGGGGAGCTGTTTTTT. The rearrangement joins TRBV23-1 to TRBJ2-2; tentatively, D is TRBD1 (6 bases). TRBV23-1 is reported as an ORF; its role is uncertain. This CDR3 is built from 14 residues. Trimming left V 3 bases short and J 5 bases short, with 10 bases between.

This clone was found once. The chain uses TRBV7-2 and TRBJ2-7; D perhaps matches TRBD2 (6 bases). Germline values: CDR1 SGHTA, CDR2 FQGNSA. V lost 5 bases to trimming and J lost 3 bases, with 17 bases between them. The CDR3 consists of 15 residues. The DNA for the CDR3 is TGTGCCAGCAGCGTTCGGGACTCCCAAAGCTACGAGCAGTACTTC. Residues: CASSVRDSQSYEQYF.

The chain combines TRBV4-1 with TRBJ2-7, with 7 bases fitting TRBD1. This CDR3 region has 16 residues. In germline, CDR1 is MGHRA, CDR2 YSYEKL. V dropped 3 bases and J dropped 3; count of bases not matched to a gene: 11. The CDR3: CASSHHTGEGDYEQYF. In nucleotides, the CDR3 is TGCGCCAGCAGCCACCACACAGGGGAAGGAGACTACGAGCAGTACTTC.

The chain carries TRBV7-9 and TRBJ1-2; D is uncertain. This CDR3 comprises 12 residues. Trimming left V 5 bases short and J 4 bases short, with 8 bases between. Looked up from germline, CDR1 is SEHNR and CDR2 is FQNEAQ (reference sequence). The CDR3 sequence is CASSLTPYGYTF. The CDR3 DNA reads as TGTGCCAGCAGCCTTACACCCTATGGCTACACCTTC.

The rearrangement links TRBV29-1 to TRBJ2-6; TRBD2 aligns across 7 bases. The V gene end was trimmed by 5 bases and the J gene end by 0 bases; junction bases not matched to a gene: 1. Germline V CDR1 and CDR2: SQVTM, ANQGSEA. The CDR3 covers 14 residues. The CDR3 region is CSVIAGSGANVLTF. For the CDR3, the DNA is TGCAGCGTTATAGCGGGCTCTGGGGCCAACGTCCTGACTTTC.

The chain joins TRBV28 to TRBJ2-7; perhaps TRBD1 as D (6 bases). Trimming left V 6 bases short and J 3 bases short, with 21 bases between. The CDR3 is made up of 16 amino acids. The germline V gene encodes CDR1 MDHEN and CDR2 SYDVKM. The CDR3 is CASRTSRDTSYYEQYF. CDR3 nucleotides: TGTGCCAGCAGAACCTCCCGGGACACCTCGTACTACGAGCAGTACTTC.

V usage is TRBV9 and J usage is TRBJ2-1; perhaps TRBD2 as D (6 bases). CDR3 size: 15 residues. Per germline, CDR1 SGDLS and CDR2 YYNGEE. The V end was cut by 3 bases, the J end by 4 bases, with 14 bases between. The CDR3 loop reads CASSASGTAYNEQFF. Written as DNA, the CDR3 is TGTGCCAGCAGCGCCTCCGGGACTGCTTACAATGAGCAGTTCTTC.

The rearrangement joins TRBV11-3 to TRBJ1-5; 7 nucleotides match TRBD1. J gave up 5 bases and V 4 bases, and 17 bases lay outside the gene matches. Germline values: CDR1 SGHNT, CDR2 YENEEA. The CDR3 is 18 amino acids. The CDR3 sequence is CASSSTGATSVVHQPQHF. DNA for the CDR3: TGTGCCAGCAGCTCAACAGGGGCCACCTCCGTTGTGCATCAGCCCCAGCATTTT.

The chain links TRBV6-5 to TRBJ2-7, with D possibly being TRBD2 (5 bases). The CDR3 is 14 residues long. V was shortened by 4 bases and J by 3 bases, with 13 bases between the two germline ends. CDR1 and CDR2 (germline): MNHEY, SVGAGI. The CDR3 nucleotides read TGTGCCAGCAGTTCCGCCGGGAAGATCTACGAGCAGTACTTC. Translation: CASSSAGKIYEQYF.

This sequence joins TRBV6-5 and TRBJ2-2; 7 nucleotides agree with TRBD1. Looked up from germline, CDR1 is MNHEY and CDR2 is SVGAGI. The CDR3 sequence is 14 residues long. Losses at the gene ends were 6 bases for V and 3 bases for J; bases not matched to a gene: 4. DNA for the CDR3: TGTGCCAGCAGCGTACAGGGGCACACCGGGGAGCTGTTTTTT. This gives the protein CASSVQGHTGELFF.

This clone occurred once. This rearrangement joins TRBV2 to TRBJ2-3, with 9 bases aligning to TRBD1. CDR3 length equals 17 residues. V lost 0 bases to trimming and J lost 4 bases; unmatched junction nucleotides: 8. The germline V gene has CDR1 SNHLY and CDR2 FYNNEI. CDR3 DNA sequence: TGTGCCAGCAGTGAAGCGCTTGCCGGGACAGGGTCAGATACGCAGTATTTT. Encoded protein: CASSEALAGTGSDTQYF.

This chain links TRBV24-1 with TRBJ2-2; TRBD2 matches 13 bases. Losses at the gene ends were 2 bases for V and 3 bases for J; bases not matched to a gene: 5. This CDR3 region has 18 residues. Germline assignment: CDR1 KGHDR and CDR2 SFDVKD. CDR3 amino acids: CATSDSGTSGIYTGELFF. CDR3 nucleotide sequence: TGTGCCACCAGTGATTCCGGGACTAGCGGGATTTACACCGGGGAGCTGTTTTTT.

The rearrangement links TRBV5-1 to TRBJ2-3; weak D call: TRBD1 (6 bases). CDR1 and CDR2 from the germline V gene are SGHRS and YFSETQ. The CDR3 covers 15 residues. Trimming took off 1 base at V and 2 bases at J, with 11 bases between the two ends. CDR3 sequence (DNA): TGCGCCAGCAGCTTGCAAGGACAGACCACAGATACGCAGTATTTT. Translating gives CASSLQGQTTDTQYF.

DNA for the CDR3: TGTGCCAGCCGGGGGGAGGGCCTGTGGGATACGCAGTATTTT. Residues: CASRGEGLWDTQYF. The V gene is TRBV6-5, the J gene TRBJ2-3, with 7 bases fitting TRBD2. The J segment lost 6 bases and the V segment lost 8 bases, leaving 11 bases of the junction unmatched. The CDR3 covers 14 residues. Germline V gives CDR1 MNHEY, CDR2 SVGAGI.

The chain employs TRBV28 and TRBJ1-2; 8 nucleotides align to TRBD1. Trimming removed 4 bases from V and 3 bases from J; junction bases left unmatched: 10. The CDR3 has 16 amino acids. CDR1 and CDR2 (germline): MDHEN, SYDVKM. CDR3 coding DNA: TGTGCCAGCAGTTCGAACCTAGACAGGGGCGACTATGGCTACACCTTC. This sequence encodes CASSSNLDRGDYGYTF.

This chain connects TRBV5-1 to TRBJ2-3; TRBD2 aligns across 7 bases. J gave up 4 bases and V 3 bases, and 8 bases lay outside the gene matches. Germline CDR1 SGHRS, CDR2 YFSETQ. CDR3 length: 15 amino acids. The CDR3 region is CASSWAGEKSDTQYF. DNA for the CDR3: TGCGCCAGCAGCTGGGCGGGAGAGAAATCAGATACGCAGTATTTT. Complete variable domain (other parts from reference TRBV5-1 and TRBJ2-3): KAGVTQTPRYLIKTRGQQVTLSCSPISGHRSVSWYQQTPGQGLQFLFEYFSETQRNKGNFPGRFSGRQFSNSRSEMNVSTLELGDSALYLCASSWAGEKSDTQYFGPGTRLTVL.